This T cell receptor (beta chain) was documented in a study of blood T cell repertoires in COVID-19. The CDR3 runs to 13 residues. The germline V gene has CDR1 LNHDA and CDR2 SQIVND (reference sequence). The V gene end was trimmed by 9 bases and the J gene end by 4 bases; junction bases not matched to a gene: 6. This table comes from immunoSEQ multiplex PCR, and its TCRdb copy is limited to in-frame clones, with some not included. Counted here are 85,000 to 100,000 clones, about 81% occurring once; the ten biggest clones make up approximately 15%. Sample: peripheral blood. The sequence was collected from a woman aged 60-75 years with acute or convalescent COVID-19. This chain joins TRBV19 and TRBJ2-5; 9 positions match TRBD1. Here the CDR3 reads CASTGQGGETQYF. The CDR3 DNA follows: TGTGCCAGCACGGGACAGGGTGGAGAGACCCAGTACTTC.